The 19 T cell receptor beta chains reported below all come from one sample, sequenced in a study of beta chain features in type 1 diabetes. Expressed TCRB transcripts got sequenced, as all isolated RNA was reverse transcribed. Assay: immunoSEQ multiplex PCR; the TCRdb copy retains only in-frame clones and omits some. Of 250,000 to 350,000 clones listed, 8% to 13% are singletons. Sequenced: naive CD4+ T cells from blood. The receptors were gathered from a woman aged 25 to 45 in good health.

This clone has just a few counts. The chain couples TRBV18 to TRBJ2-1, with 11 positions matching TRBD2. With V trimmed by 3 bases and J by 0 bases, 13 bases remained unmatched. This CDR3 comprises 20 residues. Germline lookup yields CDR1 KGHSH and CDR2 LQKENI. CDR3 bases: TGTGCCAGCTCACCTACAGGACTAGCGGGTGGTCTAAGCTCCTACAATGAGCAGTTCTTC. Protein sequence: CASSPTGLAGGLSSYNEQFF.

The CDR3 DNA reads as TGTGCCAGCAGTTACTCGGGCCAATCCTATGGCTACACCTTC. Protein sequence: CASSYSGQSYGYTF. The rearrangement joins TRBV6-6 to TRBJ1-2; D unresolved. Germline assignment: CDR1 MNHNY and CDR2 SVGAGI (reference sequence). Trimming cost V 0 bases and J 4 bases, with 9 bases left between them. The CDR3 loop spans 14 amino acids.

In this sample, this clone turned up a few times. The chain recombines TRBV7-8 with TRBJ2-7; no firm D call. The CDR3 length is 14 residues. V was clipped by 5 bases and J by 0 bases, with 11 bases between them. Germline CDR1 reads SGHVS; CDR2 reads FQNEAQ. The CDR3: CASSPSRFSYEQYF. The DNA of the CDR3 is TGTGCCAGCAGCCCCTCCAGGTTCTCCTACGAGCAGTACTTC.

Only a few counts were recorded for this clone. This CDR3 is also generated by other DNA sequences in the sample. The CDR3 here is CASSLGGYSGANVLTF. CDR3 in DNA: TGTGCCAGCAGCTTGGGAGGGTACTCTGGGGCCAACGTCCTGACTTTC. The chain uses TRBV5-4 and TRBJ2-6; maybe TRBD2 (5 bases). Germline V CDR1 and CDR2: SGHNT, YYREEE (reference sequence). Between the trimmed V and J ends, which lost 0 bases and 0 bases, there was a span of 7 bases. The CDR3 consists of 16 residues.

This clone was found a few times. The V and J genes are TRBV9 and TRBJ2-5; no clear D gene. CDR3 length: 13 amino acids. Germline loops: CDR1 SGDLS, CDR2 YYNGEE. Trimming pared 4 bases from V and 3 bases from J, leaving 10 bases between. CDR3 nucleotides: TGTGCCAGCAGCTTCTCGACAAAAGAGACCCAGTACTTC. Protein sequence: CASSFSTKETQYF.

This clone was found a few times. The CDR3 reads CASSVDLRDRGWETQYF. CDR3 in DNA: TGTGCCAGCAGCGTCGACCTCCGGGACAGGGGTTGGGAGACCCAGTACTTC. The chain recombines TRBV9 with TRBJ2-5, with 10 bases identical to TRBD1. Losses at the gene ends were 2 bases for V and 5 bases for J; bases not matched to a gene: 12. In germline, CDR1 is SGDLS, CDR2 YYNGEE. This CDR3 has 17 amino acids.

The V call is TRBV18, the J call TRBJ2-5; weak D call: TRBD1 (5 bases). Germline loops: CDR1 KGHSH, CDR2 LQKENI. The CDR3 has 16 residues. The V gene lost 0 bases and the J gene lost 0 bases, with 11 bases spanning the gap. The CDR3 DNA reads TGTGCCAGCTCACCACCTTCAGACAGCCACCAAGAGACCCAGTACTTC. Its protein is CASSPPSDSHQETQYF.

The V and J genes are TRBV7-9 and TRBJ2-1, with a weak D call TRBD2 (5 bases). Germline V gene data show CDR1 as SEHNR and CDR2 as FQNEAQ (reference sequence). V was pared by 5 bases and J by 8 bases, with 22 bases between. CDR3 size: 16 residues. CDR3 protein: CASSPQTSIPYDEQFF. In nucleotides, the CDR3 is TGTGCCAGCAGCCCCCAAACTAGTATCCCCTATGATGAGCAGTTCTTC.

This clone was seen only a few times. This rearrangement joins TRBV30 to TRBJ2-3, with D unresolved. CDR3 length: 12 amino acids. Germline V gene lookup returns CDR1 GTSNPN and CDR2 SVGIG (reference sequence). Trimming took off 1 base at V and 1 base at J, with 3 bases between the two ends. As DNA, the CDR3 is TGTGCCTGGAGTGCTGGCACAGATACGCAGTATTTT. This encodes CAWSAGTDTQYF.

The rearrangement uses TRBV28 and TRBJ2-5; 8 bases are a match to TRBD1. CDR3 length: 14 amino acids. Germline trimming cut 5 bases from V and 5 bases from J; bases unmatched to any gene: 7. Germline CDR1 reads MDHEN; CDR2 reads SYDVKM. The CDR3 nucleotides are TGTGCCAGCAGTACAGGACAGGGAATGGAGACCCAGTACTTC. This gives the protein CASSTGQGMETQYF.

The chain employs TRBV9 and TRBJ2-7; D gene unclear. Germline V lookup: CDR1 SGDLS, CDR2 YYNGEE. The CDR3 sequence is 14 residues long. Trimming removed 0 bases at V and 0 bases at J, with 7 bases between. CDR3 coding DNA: TGTGCCAGCAGCGTAGCTCTATCCTCCTACGAGCAGTACTTC. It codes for CASSVALSSYEQYF.

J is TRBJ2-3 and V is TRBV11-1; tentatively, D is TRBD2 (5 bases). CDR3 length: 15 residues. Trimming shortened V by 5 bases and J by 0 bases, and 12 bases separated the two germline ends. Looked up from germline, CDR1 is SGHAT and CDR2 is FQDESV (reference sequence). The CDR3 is CASSRLSFSTDTQYF. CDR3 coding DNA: TGTGCCAGCAGCCGACTATCTTTTAGCACAGATACGCAGTATTTT.

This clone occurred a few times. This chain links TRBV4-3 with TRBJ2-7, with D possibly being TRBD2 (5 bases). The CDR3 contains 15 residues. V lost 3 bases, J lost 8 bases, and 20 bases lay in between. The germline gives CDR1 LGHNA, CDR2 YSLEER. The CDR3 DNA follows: TGCGCCAGCAGCCAGCTTTGGGAGCCTACGATAAAGCAGTACTTC. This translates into CASSQLWEPTIKQYF.

The CDR3 sequence is CASRDVGLGGPNEQFF. CDR3 DNA: TGTGCCAGTAGGGATGTGGGACTAGGAGGACCCAATGAGCAGTTCTTC. This chain connects TRBV19 to TRBJ2-1, with 8 bases fitting TRBD2. This CDR3 comprises 16 residues. V trimming: 6 bases; J trimming: 6 bases; junction bases outside the gene matches: 13. The germline V gene has CDR1 LNHDA and CDR2 SQIVND (reference sequence).

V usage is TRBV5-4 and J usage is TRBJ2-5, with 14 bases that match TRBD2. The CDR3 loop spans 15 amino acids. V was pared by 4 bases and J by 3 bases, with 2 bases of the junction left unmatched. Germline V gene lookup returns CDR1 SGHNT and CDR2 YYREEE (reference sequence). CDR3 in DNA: TGTGCCAGCAGCCAGGGACTAGCGGGAGAAGAGACCCAGTACTTC. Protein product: CASSQGLAGEETQYF.

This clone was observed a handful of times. In nucleotides, the CDR3 is TGTGCCAGCTCACTTGGCGGTAACACTGAAGCTTTCTTT. Its translation is CASSLGGNTEAFF. The V gene is TRBV18, the J gene TRBJ1-1; D is unclear. Trimming pared 4 bases from V and 2 bases from J, leaving 8 bases between. This CDR3 spans 13 amino acids. Germline-derived CDR1 and CDR2 are KGHSH and LQKENI.

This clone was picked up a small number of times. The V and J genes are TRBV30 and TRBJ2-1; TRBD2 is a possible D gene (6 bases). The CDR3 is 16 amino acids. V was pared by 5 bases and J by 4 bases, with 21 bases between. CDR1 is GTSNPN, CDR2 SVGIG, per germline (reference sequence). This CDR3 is CAWDNLWRRDYNEQFF. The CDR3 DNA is TGTGCCTGGGATAATCTCTGGCGGAGGGATTACAATGAGCAGTTCTTC.

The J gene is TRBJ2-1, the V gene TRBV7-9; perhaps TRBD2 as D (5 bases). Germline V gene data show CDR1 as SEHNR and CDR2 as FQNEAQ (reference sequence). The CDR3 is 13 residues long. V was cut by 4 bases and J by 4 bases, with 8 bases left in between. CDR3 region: CASSSTGYNEQFF. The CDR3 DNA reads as TGTGCCAGCAGCTCGACGGGATACAATGAGCAGTTCTTC.

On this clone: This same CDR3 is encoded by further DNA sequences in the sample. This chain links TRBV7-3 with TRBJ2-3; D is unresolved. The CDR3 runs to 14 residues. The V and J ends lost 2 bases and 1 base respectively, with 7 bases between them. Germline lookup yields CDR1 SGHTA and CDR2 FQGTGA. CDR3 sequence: CASSLGAGTDTQYF. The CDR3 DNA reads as TGTGCCAGCAGCTTAGGAGCCGGCACAGATACGCAGTATTTT.